This T cell receptor beta chain was sequenced for a study of blood T cell repertoires in COVID-19. On the study more broadly: Spain, Italy and the United States supplied samples that represented acute and convalescent COVID-19.

V lost 6 bases and J lost 6; bases outside the gene matches: 6. The CDR3 extends over 14 amino acids. The germline V gene encodes CDR1 ENHRY and CDR2 SYGVKD. This table comes from immunoSEQ multiplex PCR, and its TCRdb copy is limited to in-frame clones, with some not included. The profile covers roughly 230,000 clones, with around 87% appearing a single time and roughly 7.1% taken by the ten largest. The receptor was isolated from a man in his thirties or forties in a cohort exposed to, infected with or recovered from COVID-19 (not recorded which). This sequence joins TRBV10-3 and TRBJ2-1; 9 nucleotides match TRBD1. Sequencing used PBMCs or T cells enriched from blood (not recorded which). The CDR3 protein is CAIRGDRDRNEQFF. CDR3 coding DNA: TGTGCCATCAGGGGGGACAGGGATCGCAATGAGCAGTTCTTC.